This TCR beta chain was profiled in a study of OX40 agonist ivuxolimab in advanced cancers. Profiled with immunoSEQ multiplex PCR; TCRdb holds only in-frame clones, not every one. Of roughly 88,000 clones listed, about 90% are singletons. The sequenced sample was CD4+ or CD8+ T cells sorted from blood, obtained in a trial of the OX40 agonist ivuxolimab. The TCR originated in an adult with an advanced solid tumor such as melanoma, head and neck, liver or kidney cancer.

DNA of the CDR3: TGTGCCAGCAGCTTACTGGTGGTGGGGGGAAACACCATATATTTT. Its protein is CASSLLVVGGNTIYF. This chain links TRBV11-2 with TRBJ1-3; D remains unclear. The CDR3 totals 15 residues. Germline CDR1 and CDR2: SGHAT and FQNNGV. Trimming shortened V by 2 bases and J by 4 bases, and 12 bases separated the two germline ends.